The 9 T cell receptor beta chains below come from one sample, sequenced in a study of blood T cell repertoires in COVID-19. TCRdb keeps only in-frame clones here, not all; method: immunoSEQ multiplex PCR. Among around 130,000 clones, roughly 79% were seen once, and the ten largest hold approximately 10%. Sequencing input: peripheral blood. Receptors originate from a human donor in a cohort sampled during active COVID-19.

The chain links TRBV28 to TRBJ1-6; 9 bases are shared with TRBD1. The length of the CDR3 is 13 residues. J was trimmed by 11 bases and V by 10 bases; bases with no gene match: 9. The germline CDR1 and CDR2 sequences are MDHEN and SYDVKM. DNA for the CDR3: TGTGCCACTTCGGGACAGGGAAAGCCACCCCTCCACTTT. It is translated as CATSGQGKPPLHF.

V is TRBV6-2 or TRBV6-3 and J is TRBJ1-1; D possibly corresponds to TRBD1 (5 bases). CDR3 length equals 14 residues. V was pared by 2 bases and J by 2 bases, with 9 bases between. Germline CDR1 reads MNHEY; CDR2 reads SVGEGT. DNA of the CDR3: TGTGCCAGCAGTTACGGCAGGGCCAACACTGAAGCTTTCTTT. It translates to CASSYGRANTEAFF.

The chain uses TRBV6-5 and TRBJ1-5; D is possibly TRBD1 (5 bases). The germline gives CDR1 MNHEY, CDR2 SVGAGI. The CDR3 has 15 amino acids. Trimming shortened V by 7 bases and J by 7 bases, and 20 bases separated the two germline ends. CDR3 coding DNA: TGTGCCAGCAAGGGGATGAGCGAGGTAGGACAGCCCCAGCATTTT. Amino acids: CASKGMSEVGQPQHF.

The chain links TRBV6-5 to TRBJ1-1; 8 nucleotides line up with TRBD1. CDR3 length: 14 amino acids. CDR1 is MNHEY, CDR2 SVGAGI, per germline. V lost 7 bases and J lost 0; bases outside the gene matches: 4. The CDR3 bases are TGTGCCAGCACTCAGGACAGGGTGAACACTGAAGCTTTCTTT. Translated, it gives CASTQDRVNTEAFF.

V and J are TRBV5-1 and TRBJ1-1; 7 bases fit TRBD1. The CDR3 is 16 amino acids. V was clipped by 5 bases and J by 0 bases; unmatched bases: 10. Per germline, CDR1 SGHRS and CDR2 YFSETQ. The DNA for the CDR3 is TGCGCCAGCAGACTGATAGGGGACAGCGTGAACACTGAAGCTTTCTTT. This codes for CASRLIGDSVNTEAFF.

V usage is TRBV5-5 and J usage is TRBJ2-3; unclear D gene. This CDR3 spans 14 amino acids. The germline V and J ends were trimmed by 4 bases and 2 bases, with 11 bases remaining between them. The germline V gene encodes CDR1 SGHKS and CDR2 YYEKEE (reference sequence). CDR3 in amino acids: CASSPLSTTDTQYF. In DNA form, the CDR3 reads TGTGCCAGCAGCCCACTAAGTACCACAGATACGCAGTATTTT.

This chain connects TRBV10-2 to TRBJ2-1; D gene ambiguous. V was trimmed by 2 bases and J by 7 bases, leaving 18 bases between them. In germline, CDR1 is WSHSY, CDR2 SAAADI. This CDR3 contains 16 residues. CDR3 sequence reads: CASSEVPPRFRNEQFF. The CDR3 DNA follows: TGCGCCAGCAGTGAGGTCCCCCCCCGGTTCAGGAATGAGCAGTTCTTC.

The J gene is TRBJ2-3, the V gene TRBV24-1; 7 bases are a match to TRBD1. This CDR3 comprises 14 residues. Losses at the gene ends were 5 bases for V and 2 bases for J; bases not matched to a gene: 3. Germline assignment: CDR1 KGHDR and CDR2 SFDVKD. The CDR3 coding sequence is TGTGCCACCAGTGCCCAGGGGGTCACAGATACGCAGTATTTT. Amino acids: CATSAQGVTDTQYF.

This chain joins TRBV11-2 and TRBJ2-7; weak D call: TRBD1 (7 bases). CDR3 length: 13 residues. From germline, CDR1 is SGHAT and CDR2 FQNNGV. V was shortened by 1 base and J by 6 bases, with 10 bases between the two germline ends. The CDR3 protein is CASSLAGGGEQYF. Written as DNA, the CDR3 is TGTGCCAGCAGCTTAGCAGGGGGAGGCGAGCAGTACTTC.